The clone carrying this TCR beta chain was observed a few times. Its antigen is still unknown. V lost 6 bases and J lost 2; bases outside the gene matches: 8. This CDR3 region has 14 residues. CDR1 is SQVTM, CDR2 ANQGSEA, per germline. The data derive from a study of response to subunit inactivated influenza vaccine. TCRdb called the RT-PCR reads again in MiXCR, with one record for every CDR3 protein. The sample consists of hundreds of thousands of distinct CDR3 sequences, 15% to 19% of them appearing once. Study-level findings and limits: New T cells are recruited in small numbers by each seasonal influenza vaccination, according to the authors' suggestion.

V gene TRBV29-1 combines with J gene TRBJ2-5, with 8 bases that match TRBD1. The clonotype originates from a man in his fifties who received an inactivated influenza vaccine. Here the sequenced sample was PBMCs from blood, taken 11 to 12 days after vaccination. The CDR3 is CSVRRGTGQETQYF. CDR3 nucleotide sequence: TGCAGCGTCCGCCGAGGGACAGGACAAGAGACCCAGTACTTC.